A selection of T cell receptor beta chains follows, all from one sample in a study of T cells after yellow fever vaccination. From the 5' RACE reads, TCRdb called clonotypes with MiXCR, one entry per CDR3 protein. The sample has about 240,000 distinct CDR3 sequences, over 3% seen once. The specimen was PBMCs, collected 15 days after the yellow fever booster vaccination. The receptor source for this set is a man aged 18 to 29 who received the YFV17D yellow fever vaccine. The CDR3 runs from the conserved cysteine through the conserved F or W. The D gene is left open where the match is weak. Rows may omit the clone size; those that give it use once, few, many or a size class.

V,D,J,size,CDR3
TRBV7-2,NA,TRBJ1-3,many,CASSLAHGTGNTIYF
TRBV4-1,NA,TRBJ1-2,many,CASSQNGLYGYTF
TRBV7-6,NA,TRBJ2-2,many,CASSLDAVTGELFF
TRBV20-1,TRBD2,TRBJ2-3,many,CSATGRGGVSDTQYF
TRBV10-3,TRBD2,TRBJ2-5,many,CAISERRNSGGAGETQYF
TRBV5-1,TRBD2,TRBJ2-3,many,CASSLASTSGGLDTQYF
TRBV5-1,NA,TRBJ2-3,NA,CASSTDTDTQYF
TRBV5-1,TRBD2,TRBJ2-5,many,CASRRSTSYEETQYF
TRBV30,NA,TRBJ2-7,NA,CAWSAAGTYSYEQYF
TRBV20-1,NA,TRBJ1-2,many,CSARGGVSYGYTF
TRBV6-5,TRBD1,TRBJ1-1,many,CASSSIGQGGTEAFF
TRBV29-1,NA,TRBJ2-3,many,CSARRGDTQYF
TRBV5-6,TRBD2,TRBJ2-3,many,CASSFGGGGTDTQYF
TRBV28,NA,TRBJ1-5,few,CASKGFSNQPQHF
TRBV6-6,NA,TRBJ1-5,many,CASSYSGRRQPQHF
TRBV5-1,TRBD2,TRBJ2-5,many,CASSSTSGAKETQYF
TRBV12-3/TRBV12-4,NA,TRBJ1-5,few,CASSGDAGPQHF
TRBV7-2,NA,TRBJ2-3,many,CASSLVSGQGANTQYF
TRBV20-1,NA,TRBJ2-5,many,CSARKTEIETQYF
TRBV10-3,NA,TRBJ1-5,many,CAISESYGGKQPQHF
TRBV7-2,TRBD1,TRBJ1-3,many,CASSRAPTGPGNTIYF
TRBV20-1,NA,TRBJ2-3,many,CSARNLATDTQYF
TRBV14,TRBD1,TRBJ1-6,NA,CASSRRTGNSPLHF
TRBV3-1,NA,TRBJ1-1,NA,CASSQPGPNTEAFF
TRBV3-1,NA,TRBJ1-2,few,CASSLSGIANYGYTF
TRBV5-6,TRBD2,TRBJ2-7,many,CASSFLAGASYEQYF
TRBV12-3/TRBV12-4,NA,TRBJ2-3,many,CASSKSTDTQYF
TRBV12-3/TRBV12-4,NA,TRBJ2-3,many,CASSLLLAGDTQYF
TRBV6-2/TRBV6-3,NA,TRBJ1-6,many,CASSYRDGKNSPLHF